This TCR beta chain originates from a study of OX40 agonist ivuxolimab in advanced cancers. About the investigation overall: Ivuxolimab, which targeted the costimulatory receptor OX40 (CD134), was an agonistic, fully human IgG2 monoclonal antibody. Intravenous ivuxolimab was administered to patients every 2 weeks at six dose levels: 0.01, 0.1, 0.3, 1.5, 3 and 10 mg/kg. Among the 50 to 55 dose-escalation patients, about 19 had hepatocellular carcinoma, around 15 melanoma, 9 renal cell carcinoma and 9 head and neck cancer. In the dose-escalation cohort, more than 75% of patients were male, and the mean age was approximately 60 years, with a range of roughly 20 to 85. Patients were allowed to have had prior anti-PD-1, anti-PD-L1 or anti-CTLA-4 therapy, and more than 35% of the dose-escalation patients had been treated with checkpoint inhibitors. Partial responses occurred in three dose-escalation patients, of whom one had hepatocellular carcinoma and two had cutaneous melanoma. Peripheral TCRbeta sequencing aimed to test whether ivuxolimab altered TCR sequence diversity and caused clonal T-cell expansion. The paper reports the monotherapy dose-escalation portion (N of about 54 patients) of the phase I ivuxolimab trial.

A remark on this clone: Its cognate antigen has yet to be identified. No much larger clone exists at a distance of one base, and base qualities are not known.

Genomic DNA was isolated from the sorted cells so that the TCRbeta CDR3 region could be sequenced. The immunoSEQ Assay was used for sequencing of TCRbeta CDR3 regions. The source is immuneACCESS, and TCRdb retained only in-frame sequences with V and J called. Part of the clones is not carried over; for the studies checked, unresolved V genes explain less than half of this, and the remainder is unexplained. Here the sample has about 65,000 clones; around 87% occur a single time. The biggest ten clones account for 0.38% of the sample. What the research found in general, with its limitations: Which antigens the clonally expanded peripheral T cells were specific for was not determined. At doses of 0.1 to 3.0 mg/kg, clonal expansion of both CD4+ and CD8+ T cells in blood was seen between baseline and week 6. After ivuxolimab, expanded clones were on average more numerous among CD8+ T cells than among CD4+ T cells. Low levels of normalized T-cell clonal expansion were also seen in some patients who did not respond. Partial responders in the 0.1-3.0 mg/kg groups had among the lowest normalized peripheral clonal expansion, especially among CD8+ T cells.

The trial excluded patients who had a history of autoimmune disease or were on systemic immunosuppression. Peripheral blood for TCR sequencing was collected from all dose cohorts at baseline, on cycle 4 day 1, and on cycle 7 day 1. The samples were taken from a phase I, first-in-human, multicenter, open-label dose-escalation trial of ivuxolimab. Adults with locally advanced or metastatic head and neck squamous cell, hepatocellular, melanoma or renal cell carcinoma were enrolled in the trial. Before TCR sequencing, CD4+ T cells and CD8+ T cells were sorted from peripheral blood as separate populations. The TCR originated in an adult with an advanced solid tumor such as melanoma, head and neck, liver or kidney cancer. The sample in question was CD4+ or CD8+ T cells sorted from blood, obtained in a trial of the OX40 agonist ivuxolimab.

The nucleotide sequence reads TGTGCCAGTAGTCTCGCGGAAACGGGCAACTATGGCTACACCTTC. It encodes CASSLAETGNYGYTF. The V gene is TRBV19 and the J gene is TRBJ1-2, with no reliable assignment of the D segment. Spanning cysteine to phenylalanine, the CDR3 consists of 15 amino acids. Only the CDR3 region is kept as DNA, spanning 45 bases read in frame from base 1. V lost 5 bases and J lost 2 bases; the stretch between them is 15 bases long. CDR1 and CDR2 were assigned from the germline V gene (reference sequence) as LNHDA and SQIVND.